The T cell receptor beta chain described here comes from a study of blood T cell repertoires in COVID-19. For the study at large: Sources were T cells, B-cell-depleted T cells, or PBMCs; the material itself was cDNA or gDNA.

Original analysis: From reference gene primer amplification, estimates of nucleated cell counts were derived. The repertoire was sequenced with immunoSEQ multiplex PCR; TCRdb's copy has only in-frame clones and lacks some. The V and J calls and clone size were taken over from that table, and D and trimming were inferred from the DNA. The sample lists some 120,000 clones, 85% to 90% occurring once. V lost 0 bases, J lost 1 base, and 5 bases stayed unmatched. This CDR3 region has 16 residues. CDR1 and CDR2 from the germline V gene are SGHRS and YFSETQ. This chain joins TRBV5-1 and TRBJ2-5; 8 bases agree with TRBD2. The sequence was collected from a human donor in a cohort sampled during active COVID-19. Sequenced: peripheral blood. The CDR3 region is CASSLVPRGVQETQYF. The CDR3 bases are TGCGCCAGCAGCTTGGTTCCGCGGGGGGTCCAAGAGACCCAGTACTTC. Drawing the rest from reference TRBV5-1 and TRBJ2-5, the complete variable domain is KAGVTQTPRYLIKTRGQQVTLSCSPISGHRSVSWYQQTPGQGLQFLFEYFSETQRNKGNFPGRFSGRQFSNSRSEMNVSTLELGDSALYLCASSLVPRGVQETQYFGPGTRLLVL.